What follows are 30 T cell receptor beta chains derived from one specimen sequenced in a study of technical replicates of blood from a few donors. Clones were sequenced by immunoSEQ multiplex PCR, and TCRdb holds only the in-frame ones, with some missing. The sample yields under 85,000 clones, 94% seen once. The material sequenced was T cells isolated from PBMCs. The source of these receptors is a human donor in good health.

V usage is TRBV6-1 and J usage is TRBJ2-7, with D possibly matching TRBD1 (7 bases). There are 20 residues in the CDR3. Germline V gene lookup returns CDR1 MNHNS and CDR2 SASEGT. The ends were cut back, 3 bases at V and 6 bases at J, with 33 bases in the middle. The CDR3 region has the DNA TGTGCCAGCAGTGACCTTTCTGCGGGACAGACCCCTGCCGAAGGATGCGAGCAGTACTTC. This translates into CASSDLSAGQTPAEGCEQYF.

This sequence joins TRBV7-9 and TRBJ1-5; no reliable D call. The length of the CDR3 is 13 residues. Trimming removed 3 bases at V and 1 base at J, with 4 bases between. Germline-derived CDR1 and CDR2 are SEHNR and FQNEAQ (reference sequence). The chain's CDR3 is CASSFGSNQPQHF. The DNA of the CDR3 is TGTGCCAGCAGCTTCGGGAGCAATCAGCCCCAGCATTTT.

The chain has TRBV27 and TRBJ1-2; possible D gene TRBD1, 5 bases. V shed 8 bases and J shed 8 bases, with 18 bases lying between them. Germline CDR1 and CDR2: MNHEY and SMNVEV (reference sequence). The CDR3 sequence is 13 residues long. CDR3 in amino acids: CASGIQVHGGYTF. CDR3 sequence (DNA): TGTGCCAGCGGAATACAGGTACACGGGGGCTACACCTTC.

The V gene is TRBV6-4, the J gene TRBJ2-5, with 11 bases lining up with TRBD2. CDR1 and CDR2 (germline): MRHNA, SNTAGT. The J segment lost 4 bases and the V segment lost 4 bases, leaving 5 bases of the junction unmatched. The CDR3 is 15 amino acids. The CDR3 region has the DNA TGTGCCAGCAGTGCCGGGACTAGCGGAGGAGAGACCCAGTACTTC. Translating gives CASSAGTSGGETQYF.

The chain is built from TRBV4-1 and TRBJ1-5; 9 bases agree with TRBD1. The V gene end was trimmed by 4 bases and the J gene end by 3 bases; junction bases not matched to a gene: 7. CDR1 and CDR2 (germline): MGHRA, YSYEKL. The CDR3 loop spans 16 amino acids. CDR3 in amino acids: CASSRPGQGTNQPQHF. The CDR3 DNA follows: TGCGCCAGCAGCCGCCCGGGACAGGGTACCAATCAGCCCCAGCATTTT.

V and J are TRBV11-2 and TRBJ1-3, with D perhaps TRBD1 (5 bases). From germline, CDR1 is SGHAT and CDR2 FQNNGV. CDR3 size: 16 residues. V dropped 0 bases and J dropped 2 bases, with 11 bases sitting between them. The CDR3 nucleotides are TGTGCCAGCAGCTTAGAAATGGACATAGCTGGAAACACCATATATTTT. Encoded protein: CASSLEMDIAGNTIYF.

The chain joins TRBV5-1 to TRBJ2-5, with 7 positions matching TRBD2. CDR1 is SGHRS and CDR2 is YFSETQ in the germline V gene. The CDR3 consists of 14 residues. V shed 7 bases, J shed 5 bases, and the junction held 11 bases outside the gene matches. The CDR3 DNA reads TGCGCCAGCCGGCGGGCGGGGGACCGGGAGACCCAGTACTTC. As protein: CASRRAGDRETQYF.

The chain combines TRBV5-6 with TRBJ1-5; TRBD1 matches at 9 bases. Per the germline V gene, CDR1 is SGHDT and CDR2 is YYEEEE. This CDR3 has 14 amino acids. Trimming removed 4 bases from V and 5 bases from J; junction bases left unmatched: 4. The DNA of the CDR3 is TGTGCCAGCAGCACATGGGACAGGGATCAGCCCCAGCATTTT. It yields the protein CASSTWDRDQPQHF.

This clone was seen once. The chain employs TRBV18 and TRBJ1-5; tentative D call: TRBD1 (5 bases). The germline V gene has CDR1 KGHSH and CDR2 LQKENI. This CDR3 has 14 residues. Trimming stripped 1 base from V and 6 bases from J, with 10 bases between. CDR3 DNA sequence: TGTGCCAGCTCACCACAGGGGTCTATTCAGCCCCAGCATTTT. It encodes CASSPQGSIQPQHF.

This sequence joins TRBV4-2 and TRBJ2-7, with TRBD2 matching 8 bases. This CDR3 spans 15 amino acids. Germline CDR1 is LGHNA and CDR2 is YNFKEQ. V dropped 0 bases and J dropped 4; count of bases not matched to a gene: 5. In DNA, the CDR3 is TGTGCCAGCAGCCAAGAAGACCGGGAGGGGTACGAGCAGTACTTC. Protein product: CASSQEDREGYEQYF.

V gene TRBV6-1 combines with J gene TRBJ1-5; D remains unclear. This CDR3 is 18 amino acids long. Trimming removed 2 bases at V and 0 bases at J, with 17 bases between. Germline loops: CDR1 MNHNS, CDR2 SASEGT. The DNA for the CDR3 is TGTGCCAGCAGTGAATATATGGCCGTTCAAGATAGCAATCAGCCCCAGCATTTT. Its protein product is CASSEYMAVQDSNQPQHF.

The J gene is TRBJ2-7, the V gene TRBV4-1, with 8 bases matching TRBD1. CDR3 length: 17 amino acids. Germline V gene sequence: CDR1 MGHRA, CDR2 YSYEKL. J lost 0 bases, V lost 1 base, and 8 bases had no gene match. CDR3 amino acids: CASSQGPGTGLSYEQYF. The CDR3 region has the DNA TGCGCCAGCAGCCAAGGACCCGGGACAGGACTCTCCTACGAGCAGTACTTC.

This chain uses TRBV30 with TRBJ2-7; D unresolved. The CDR3 runs 12 residues. CDR1 and CDR2 (germline): GTSNPN, SVGIG (reference sequence). Trimming left V 2 bases short and J 3 bases short, with 8 bases between. This CDR3 reads CAWSLSGYEQYF. CDR3 coding DNA: TGTGCCTGGAGTCTATCAGGCTACGAGCAGTACTTC. Variable domain in full (rest from reference TRBV30 and TRBJ2-7): SQTIHQWPATLVQPVGSPLSLECTVEGTSNPNLYWYRQAAGRGLQLLFYSVGIGQISSEVPQNLSASRPQDRQFILSSKKLLLSDSGFYLCAWSLSGYEQYFGPGTRLTVT.

The V and J genes are TRBV4-1 and TRBJ1-2; TRBD1 matches at 10 bases. Germline V gives CDR1 MGHRA, CDR2 YSYEKL. The junction had 8 bases not matched to a gene; V was cut back by 5 bases and J by 2 bases. CDR3 size: 16 residues. The CDR3 DNA reads TGCGCCAGCAGCAAAGTTGGGACAGGGGTAAACTATGGCTACACCTTC. This codes for CASSKVGTGVNYGYTF.

The chain carries TRBV9 and TRBJ2-5; 13 bases align to TRBD2. V gave up 3 bases and J gave up 3 bases; unmatched junction bases: 2. Germline loops: CDR1 SGDLS, CDR2 YYNGEE. There are 15 residues in the CDR3. This CDR3 reads CASSAGTSGKETQYF. In DNA, the CDR3 is TGTGCCAGCAGCGCAGGGACTAGCGGGAAAGAGACCCAGTACTTC.

The J gene is TRBJ1-5, the V gene TRBV7-2; 8 bases align to TRBD1. Germline V gives CDR1 SGHTA, CDR2 FQGNSA. This CDR3 is 15 amino acids long. Trimming cost V 4 bases and J 6 bases; bases outside gene matches: 8. The CDR3 loop is CASSSRTGLGQPQHF. CDR3 DNA: TGTGCCAGCAGCTCACGGACAGGGCTTGGTCAGCCCCAGCATTTT. Filled out from reference TRBV7-2 and TRBJ1-5, the complete variable domain reads GAGVSQSPSNKVTEKGKDVELRCDPISGHTALYWYRQSLGQGLEFLIYFQGNSAPDKSGLPSDRFSAERTGGSVSTLTIQRTQQEDSAVYLCASSSRTGLGQPQHFGDGTRLSIL.

This chain connects TRBV16 to TRBJ2-7, with 7 bases lining up with TRBD1. V trimming: 1 base; J trimming: 3 bases; junction bases outside the gene matches: 9. The CDR3 totals 16 residues. Germline CDR1 KGHSY, CDR2 FQNENV. CDR3 DNA: TGTGCCAGCAGCCAATTGACAGGGAAGAAGAACTACGAGCAGTACTTC. Translated, it gives CASSQLTGKKNYEQYF. Full variable domain (outside the CDR3, taken from reference TRBV16 and TRBJ2-7): GEEVAQTPKHLVRGEGQKAKLYCAPIKGHSYVFWYQQVLKNEFKFLISFQNENVFDETGMPKERFSAKCLPNSPCSLEIQATKLEDSAVYFCASSQLTGKKNYEQYFGPGTRLTVT.

The gene calls are TRBV2 and TRBJ2-2; D gene ambiguous. The V gene lost 7 bases and the J gene lost 1 base, with 10 bases spanning the gap. The CDR3 totals 14 residues. Germline assignment: CDR1 SNHLY and CDR2 FYNNEI. CDR3 sequence: CASTRVQNTGELFF. Written as DNA, the CDR3 is TGTGCCAGCACCCGGGTACAGAACACCGGGGAGCTGTTTTTT. Drawing the rest from reference TRBV2 and TRBJ2-2, the complete variable domain is EPEVTQTPSHQVTQMGQEVILRCVPISNHLYFYWYRQILGQKVEFLVSFYNNEISEKSEIFDDQFSVERPDGSNFTLKIRSTKLEDSAMYFCASTRVQNTGELFFGEGSRLTVL.

The chain recombines TRBV4-1 with TRBJ2-1; no reliable D call. Germline CDR1 and CDR2: MGHRA and YSYEKL. This CDR3 has 14 residues. Trimming took 0 bases from V and 6 from J, leaving 9 bases between them. In nucleotides, the CDR3 is TGCGCCAGCAGCCAAGATACACCGGGCAATGAGCAGTTCTTC. It yields the protein CASSQDTPGNEQFF.

The rearrangement joins TRBV11-3 to TRBJ2-3; possible D gene TRBD2, 6 bases. The CDR3 is 12 residues long. The V and J ends lost 3 bases and 5 bases respectively, with 6 bases between them. From germline, CDR1 is SGHNT and CDR2 YENEEA. CDR3 nucleotides: TGTGCCAGCAGCTTTAGCGGAGATACGCAGTATTTT. Translation: CASSFSGDTQYF.

The V gene is TRBV19, the J gene TRBJ2-5, with D perhaps matching TRBD1 (5 bases). CDR3 length: 13 residues. Germline CDR1 and CDR2: LNHDA and SQIVND (reference sequence). V was shortened by 10 bases and J by 1 base, with 13 bases between the two germline ends. The CDR3 DNA reads TGTGCCACCAGGGATTTACCCCAAGAGACCCAGTACTTC. This translates into CATRDLPQETQYF.

The V call is TRBV28, the J call TRBJ2-3, with D perhaps TRBD1 (6 bases). Germline lookup yields CDR1 MDHEN and CDR2 SYDVKM. The CDR3 contains 14 residues. Trimming cost V 7 bases and J 2 bases, with 13 bases left between them. The CDR3 region has the DNA TGTGCCAGCACCGCGACAGGTAACACAGATACGCAGTATTTT. This translates into CASTATGNTDTQYF.

The chain carries TRBV10-3 and TRBJ2-7; 13 nucleotides align to TRBD2. The trim removed 11 bases at V and 3 bases at J, leaving 10 bases unmatched. The CDR3 loop spans 15 amino acids. Per germline, CDR1 ENHRY and CDR2 SYGVKD. CDR3 sequence: CAASEGTSGIYEQYF. In nucleotides, the CDR3 is TGTGCCGCCTCGGAAGGGACTAGCGGGATCTACGAGCAGTACTTC.

This chain links TRBV5-6 with TRBJ2-5; 8 bases match TRBD1. This CDR3 has 14 amino acids. Germline V gene lookup returns CDR1 SGHDT and CDR2 YYEEEE. V gave up 4 bases and J gave up 4 bases; unmatched junction bases: 6. The CDR3 DNA follows: TGTGCCAGCAGCGCGACAGGGGTAGGAGAGACCCAGTACTTC. Encoded protein: CASSATGVGETQYF.

The chain joins TRBV29-1 to TRBJ2-7; D is possibly TRBD2 (5 bases). This CDR3 comprises 13 residues. With 6 bases removed from V and 0 bases from J, the gap between germline ends came to 12 bases. The germline V gene has CDR1 SQVTM and CDR2 ANQGSEA. CDR3 loop: CSVLERNSYEQYF. The CDR3 DNA reads as TGCAGCGTGCTTGAGCGGAACTCCTACGAGCAGTACTTC.

A single count supports this clone. CDR3: CASSLLEGVGGAETQYF. The DNA of the CDR3 is TGCGCCAGCAGCTTGTTAGAGGGAGTCGGGGGGGCCGAGACCCAGTACTTC. The J gene is TRBJ2-5, the V gene TRBV5-1, with 8 bases that match TRBD2. This CDR3 region has 17 residues. CDR1 SGHRS and CDR2 YFSETQ come from the germline V gene. V lost 1 base to trimming and J lost 5 bases; unmatched junction nucleotides: 13.

At least ten counts were recorded for this clone. The V call is TRBV18, the J call TRBJ2-7, with a possible D match to TRBD1 (6 bases). CDR3 size: 13 residues. Trimming shortened V by 5 bases and J by 6 bases, and 14 bases separated the two germline ends. Per germline, CDR1 KGHSH and CDR2 LQKENI. In DNA form, the CDR3 reads TGTGCCAGCTCATTACAGGACAGTCGCGAGCAGTACTTC. Translated: CASSLQDSREQYF.

This chain connects TRBV4-1 to TRBJ2-2; TRBD2 aligns across 7 bases. The germline gives CDR1 MGHRA, CDR2 YSYEKL. The CDR3 totals 17 residues. J was trimmed by 3 bases and V by 2 bases; bases with no gene match: 9. CDR3 amino acids: CASSQPRGEGHTGELFF. DNA for the CDR3: TGCGCCAGCAGCCAACCTCGGGGGGAGGGGCACACCGGGGAGCTGTTTTTT.

This chain joins TRBV6-1 and TRBJ1-1; D ambiguous. V was clipped by 2 bases and J by 4 bases, with 14 bases between them. This CDR3 spans 15 amino acids. Germline-derived CDR1 and CDR2 are MNHNS and SASEGT. CDR3 sequence (DNA): TGTGCCAGCAGTGAACGGGGAAAGGGTCTCACTGAAGCTTTCTTT. Its protein product is CASSERGKGLTEAFF.

The chain carries TRBV9 and TRBJ1-2; D might be TRBD1 (6 bases). Germline V gene data show CDR1 as SGDLS and CDR2 as YYNGEE. This CDR3 contains 13 residues. The ends were cut back, 5 bases at V and 3 bases at J, with 11 bases in the middle. The DNA of the CDR3 is TGTGCCAGCAGTAGGGACAAAGACTATGGCTACACCTTC. Translation: CASSRDKDYGYTF.